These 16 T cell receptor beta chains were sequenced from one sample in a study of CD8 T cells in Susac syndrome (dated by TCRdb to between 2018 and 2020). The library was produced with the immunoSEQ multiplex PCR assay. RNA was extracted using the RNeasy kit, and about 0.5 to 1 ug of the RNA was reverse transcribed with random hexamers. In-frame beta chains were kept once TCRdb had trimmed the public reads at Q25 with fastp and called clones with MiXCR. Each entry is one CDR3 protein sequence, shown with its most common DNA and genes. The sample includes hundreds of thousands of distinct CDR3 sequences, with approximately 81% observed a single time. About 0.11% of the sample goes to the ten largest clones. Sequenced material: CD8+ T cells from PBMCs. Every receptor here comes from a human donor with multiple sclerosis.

The CDR3 sequence: CASSLRTGGAYEQYF. The CDR3 DNA follows: TGTGCCAGCAGCTTGCGGACAGGGGGCGCCTACGAGCAGTACTTC. This chain links TRBV13 with TRBJ2-7; 11 bases are shared with TRBD1. Unmatched junction bases numbered 3, after V lost 3 bases and J lost 2 bases. The CDR3 runs to 15 residues. Germline V gene data show CDR1 as PRHDT and CDR2 as FYEKMQ (reference sequence).

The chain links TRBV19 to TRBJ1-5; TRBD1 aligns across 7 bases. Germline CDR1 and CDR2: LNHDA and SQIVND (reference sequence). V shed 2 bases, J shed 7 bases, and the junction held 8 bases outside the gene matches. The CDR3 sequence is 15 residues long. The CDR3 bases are TGTGCCAGTAGTATATTGGCGACAGGGCGGCAGCCCCAGCATTTT. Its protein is CASSILATGRQPQHF.

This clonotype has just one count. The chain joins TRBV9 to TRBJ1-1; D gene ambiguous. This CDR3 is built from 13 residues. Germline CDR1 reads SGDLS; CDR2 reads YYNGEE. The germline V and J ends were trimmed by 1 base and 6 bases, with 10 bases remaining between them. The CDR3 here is CASSVSDASEAFF. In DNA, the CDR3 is TGTGCCAGCAGCGTATCGGACGCCTCTGAAGCTTTCTTT.

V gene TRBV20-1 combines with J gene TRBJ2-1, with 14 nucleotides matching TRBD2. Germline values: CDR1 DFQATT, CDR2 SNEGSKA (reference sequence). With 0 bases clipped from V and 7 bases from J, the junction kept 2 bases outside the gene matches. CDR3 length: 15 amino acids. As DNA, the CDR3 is TGCAGTGCTAGAGATGGACTAGCGGGAGGAAATGAGCAGTTCTTC. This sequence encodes CSARDGLAGGNEQFF.

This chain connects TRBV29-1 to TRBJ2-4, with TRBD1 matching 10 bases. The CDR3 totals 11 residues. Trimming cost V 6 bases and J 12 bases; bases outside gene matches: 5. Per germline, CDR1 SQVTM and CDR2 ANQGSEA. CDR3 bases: TGCAGCGTGGGACAGGGGAATTCTCAGTACTTC. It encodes CSVGQGNSQYF.

The CDR3 region has the DNA TGTGCCAGCACGGAGGACAGGAATTGGAACACCATATATTTT. Encoded protein: CASTEDRNWNTIYF. The V call is TRBV11-2, the J call TRBJ1-3; 7 bases align to TRBD1. J gave up 7 bases and V 7 bases, and 10 bases lay outside the gene matches. The CDR3 spans 14 residues. Germline V gives CDR1 SGHAT, CDR2 FQNNGV.

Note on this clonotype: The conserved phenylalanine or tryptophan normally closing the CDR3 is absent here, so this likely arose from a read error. CDR3 region: CASSLRDSVTRRAFL. DNA of the CDR3: TGTGCCAGCAGCCTCAGGGACAGCGTGACGCGTCGGGCTTTCCTT. V and J are TRBV7-8 and TRBJ1-1; 7 nucleotides align to TRBD1. The CDR3 sequence is 15 residues long. Germline V gives CDR1 SGHVS, CDR2 FQNEAQ. The ends lost 5 bases at V and 11 bases at J; junction bases unmatched: 17.

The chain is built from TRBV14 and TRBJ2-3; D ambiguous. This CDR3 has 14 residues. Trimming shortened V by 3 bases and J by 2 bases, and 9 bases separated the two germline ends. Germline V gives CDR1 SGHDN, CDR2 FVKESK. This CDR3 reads CASSQTQFTDTQYF. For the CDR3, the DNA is TGTGCCAGCAGCCAGACCCAATTCACAGATACGCAGTATTTT. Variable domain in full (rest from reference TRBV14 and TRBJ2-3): EAGVTQFPSHSVIEKGQTVTLRCDPISGHDNLYWYRRVMGKEIKFLLHFVKESKQDESGMPNNRFLAERTGGTYSTLKVQPAELEDSGVYFCASSQTQFTDTQYFGPGTRLTVL.

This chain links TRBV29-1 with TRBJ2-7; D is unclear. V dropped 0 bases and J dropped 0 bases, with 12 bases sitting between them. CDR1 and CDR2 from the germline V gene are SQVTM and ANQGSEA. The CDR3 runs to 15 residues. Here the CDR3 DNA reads TGCAGCGTTGAAGAACGTGCGGATAGCTCCTACGAGCAGTACTTC. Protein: CSVEERADSSYEQYF.

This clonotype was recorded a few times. In DNA, the CDR3 is TGTGCCAGCAGCGTAGGGAACAATGAGCAGTTCTTC. The encoded protein is CASSVGNNEQFF. This rearrangement joins TRBV9 to TRBJ2-1; D remains unclear. Per germline, CDR1 SGDLS and CDR2 YYNGEE. CDR3 length equals 12 residues. Deletions cut 0 bases from V and 5 bases from J, with 3 bases between.

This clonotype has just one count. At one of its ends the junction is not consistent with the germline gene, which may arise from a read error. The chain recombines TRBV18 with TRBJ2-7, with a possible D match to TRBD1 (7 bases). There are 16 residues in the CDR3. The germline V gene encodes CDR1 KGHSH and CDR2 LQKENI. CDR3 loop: CASPPTRGTEPYEQYF. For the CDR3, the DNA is TGTGCCAGCCCACCGACTCGCGGGACAGAGCCCTACGAGCAGTACTTC. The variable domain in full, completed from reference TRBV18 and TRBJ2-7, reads NAGVMQNPRHLVRRRGQEARLRCSPMKGHSHVYWYRQLPEEGLKFMVYLQKENIIDESGMPKERFSAEFPKEGPSILRIQQVVRGDSAAYFCASPPTRGTEPYEQYFGPGTRLTVT.

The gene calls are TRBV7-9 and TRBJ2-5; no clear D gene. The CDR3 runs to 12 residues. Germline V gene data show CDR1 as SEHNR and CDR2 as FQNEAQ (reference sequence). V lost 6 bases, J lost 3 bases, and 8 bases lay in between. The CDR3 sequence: CASRPRKETQYF. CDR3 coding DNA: TGTGCCAGCAGGCCTAGAAAAGAGACCCAGTACTTC.

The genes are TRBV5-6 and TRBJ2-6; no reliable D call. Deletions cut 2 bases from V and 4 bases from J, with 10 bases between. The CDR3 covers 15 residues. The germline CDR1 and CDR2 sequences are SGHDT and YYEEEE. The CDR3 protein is CASSFPRVGANVLTF. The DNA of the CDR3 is TGTGCCAGCAGCTTTCCCCGGGTAGGGGCCAACGTCCTGACTTTC.

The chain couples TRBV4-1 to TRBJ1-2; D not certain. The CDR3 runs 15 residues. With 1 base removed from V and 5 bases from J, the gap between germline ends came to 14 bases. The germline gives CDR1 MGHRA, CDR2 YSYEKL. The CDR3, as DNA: TGCGCCAGCAGCCAAGGAAAGGGAAACGGGTATGGCTACACCTTC. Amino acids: CASSQGKGNGYGYTF.

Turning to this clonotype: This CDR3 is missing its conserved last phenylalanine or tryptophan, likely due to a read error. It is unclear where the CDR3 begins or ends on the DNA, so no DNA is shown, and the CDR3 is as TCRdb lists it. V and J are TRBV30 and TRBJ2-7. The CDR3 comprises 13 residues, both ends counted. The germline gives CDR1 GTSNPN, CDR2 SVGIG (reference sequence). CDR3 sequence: CAWSETSPYERYL.

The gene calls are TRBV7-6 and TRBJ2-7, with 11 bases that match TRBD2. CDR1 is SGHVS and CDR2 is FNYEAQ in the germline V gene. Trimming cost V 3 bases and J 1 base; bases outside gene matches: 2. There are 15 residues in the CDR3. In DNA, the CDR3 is TGTGCCAGCAGCTTCCGACTAGCGGGATCCTACGAGCAGTACTTC. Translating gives CASSFRLAGSYEQYF.